The 21 T cell receptor beta chains presented below share a single source sample, sequenced in a study of response to subunit inactivated influenza vaccine. TCRdb processed the RT-PCR reads anew with MiXCR; each CDR3 protein has one entry. The sample includes 400,000 to 650,000 distinct CDR3 sequences, approximately 6.9% seen only once; the top ten take around 13%. Sequencing used PBMCs from blood, obtained less than 30 months after vaccination. All receptors come from a man aged 50-75 years who received an inactivated influenza vaccine.

This clonotype was detected a few times. The chain joins TRBV20-1 to TRBJ2-1, with D unclear. This CDR3 has 17 amino acids. The V end lost 7 bases, the J end lost 0 bases, and 22 bases lay between the germline ends. Germline V CDR1 and CDR2: DFQATT, SNEGSKA (reference sequence). CDR3 bases: TGCAGTGTCCCTTTACAAGCCCGGGCGCGCTCCTACAATGAGCAGTTCTTC. Translated, it gives CSVPLQARARSYNEQFF.

The J gene is TRBJ1-5, the V gene TRBV6-1; D not resolved. The CDR3 extends over 14 amino acids. Trimming took 5 bases from V and 11 from J, leaving 19 bases between them. From germline, CDR1 is MNHNS and CDR2 SASEGT. This CDR3 reads CASSPTKGISAQHF. DNA of the CDR3: TGTGCCAGCAGTCCTACTAAAGGTATCTCAGCCCAGCATTTT.

This clonotype was observed at least ten times. This chain joins TRBV9 and TRBJ2-7; D is uncertain. The CDR3 is 14 amino acids. Germline CDR1 reads SGDLS; CDR2 reads YYNGEE. Trimming took 0 bases from V and 2 from J, leaving 9 bases between them. The CDR3 loop is CASSVEGGPYEQYF. The DNA for the CDR3 is TGTGCCAGCAGCGTAGAAGGTGGCCCCTACGAGCAGTACTTC. The full variable domain, rest sourced from reference TRBV9 and TRBJ2-7, is DSGVTQTPKHLITATGQRVTLRCSPRSGDLSVYWYQQSLDQGLQFLIQYYNGEERAKGNILERFSAQQFPDLHSELNLSSLELGDSALYFCASSVEGGPYEQYFGPGTRLTVT.

Worth noting for this clonotype: At one end the junction does not follow the germline gene, possibly because of a read error. The J gene is TRBJ2-2, the V gene TRBV12-3 or TRBV12-4, with D unclear. CDR3 length: 14 residues. The CDR3 is CARSLYGSTGELFF. The CDR3 DNA is TGTGCCCGCAGTTTATACGGATCCACCGGGGAGCTGTTTTTT.

The CDR3 region is CASNRLRNTEAFF. The CDR3, as DNA: TGTGCCAGCAACCGACTGAGGAACACTGAAGCTTTCTTT. The gene calls are TRBV6-1 and TRBJ1-1, with D unresolved. Germline CDR1 is MNHNS and CDR2 is SASEGT. V lost 7 bases to trimming and J lost 1 base, with 10 bases between them. This CDR3 spans 13 amino acids.

This clonotype has more than one count but fewer than ten. This sequence joins TRBV7-9 and TRBJ2-1, with 13 bases fitting TRBD2. The germline CDR1 and CDR2 sequences are SEHNR and FQNEAQ (reference sequence). The CDR3 runs 14 residues. J lost 8 bases, V lost 9 bases, and 7 bases had no gene match. The CDR3 sequence: CASTGTSGTYEQFF. CDR3 DNA sequence: TGTGCCAGTACCGGGACTAGCGGGACCTATGAGCAGTTCTTC.

As regards this clonotype: An end of the junction does not agree with germline; a read error may underlie this. This sequence joins TRBV6-2 or TRBV6-3 and TRBJ2-7; 10 bases are a match to TRBD2. Germline V gene sequence: CDR1 MNHEY, CDR2 SVGEGT. CDR3 length: 13 residues. The CDR3 region is CASSSLAGVMWHF. CDR3 sequence (DNA): TGTGCCAGCAGTTCGCTAGCGGGAGTTATGTGGCACTTC.

This clonotype was detected ten times or more. This chain joins TRBV5-1 and TRBJ2-1; D call uncertain. The CDR3 has 14 residues. CDR1 and CDR2 (germline): SGHRS, YFSETQ. Trimming left V 0 bases short and J 3 bases short, with 7 bases between. In DNA, the CDR3 is TGCGCCAGCAGCTTGGGGCAGGACTACAATGAGCAGTTCTTC. It specifies CASSLGQDYNEQFF.

CDR3 residues: CASSLTPHSNQPQHF. The CDR3 DNA follows: TGTGCCAGCAGCTTAACCCCGCATAGCAATCAGCCCCAGCATTTT. This chain uses TRBV11-2 with TRBJ1-5; D not resolved. Germline V gives CDR1 SGHAT, CDR2 FQNNGV. V lost 2 bases and J 0 bases, leaving 8 bases between the germline ends. The length of the CDR3 is 15 residues.

The CDR3 DNA follows: TGTGCCAGCAGCTTAGGTGGCAGGGGAGTCGACGAGCAGTACTTC. Translated, it gives CASSLGGRGVDEQYF. The chain links TRBV7-2 to TRBJ2-7, with D tentatively TRBD1 (6 bases). There are 15 residues in the CDR3. Germline V gene lookup returns CDR1 SGHTA and CDR2 FQGNSA. V was shortened by 1 base and J by 5 bases, with 15 bases between the two germline ends.

This clonotype was seen more than once but under ten times. This chain uses TRBV3-1 with TRBJ2-7; D assignment may be TRBD1 or TRBD2 (5 bases each). Germline CDR1 reads LGHDT; CDR2 reads YNNKEL (reference sequence). V was trimmed by 5 bases and J by 0 bases, leaving 14 bases between them. The CDR3 length is 15 residues. Here the CDR3 reads CASSNWGMNSYEQYF. The CDR3 bases are TGTGCCAGCAGCAACTGGGGGATGAACTCCTACGAGCAGTACTTC.

The V call is TRBV20-1, the J call TRBJ2-3; TRBD1 agrees at 7 bases. The CDR3 is 15 amino acids. The V segment lost 3 bases and the J segment 0 bases; nucleotides outside the gene matches: 6. CDR1 and CDR2 from the germline V gene are DFQATT and SNEGSKA (reference sequence). CDR3 sequence: CSASRQGRSTDTQYF. CDR3 sequence (DNA): TGCAGTGCTAGTAGACAGGGACGGAGCACAGATACGCAGTATTTT.

This sequence joins TRBV3-1 and TRBJ1-2, with 8 positions matching TRBD1. This CDR3 is built from 14 residues. The germline gives CDR1 LGHDT, CDR2 YNNKEL (reference sequence). With V trimmed by 4 bases and J by 4 bases, 5 bases remained unmatched. CDR3 sequence (DNA): TGTGCCAGCAGCCGCGGACAGGGATCCTATGGCTACACCTTC. This gives the protein CASSRGQGSYGYTF.

This clonotype appeared once. This may be a read error, as it is one base from a much larger clone. The chain has TRBV5-6 and TRBJ2-5, with D uncertain. Germline V gene data show CDR1 as SGHDT and CDR2 as YYEEEE. This CDR3 has 15 residues. CDR3 residues: CASGLAWQIQETQYF. Here the CDR3 DNA reads TGTGCCAGCGGCTTGGCCTGGCAGATCCAAGAGACCCAGTACTTC.

The DNA for the CDR3 is TGTGCCAGCAGCCCCCAGGGTCTGAGAGCGATCAGCACAGATACGCAGTATTTT. Its protein product is CASSPQGLRAISTDTQYF. The chain links TRBV13 to TRBJ2-3; a weak D match, TRBD1 (5 bases). From germline, CDR1 is PRHDT and CDR2 FYEKMQ (reference sequence). The V end lost 5 bases, the J end lost 0 bases, and 21 bases lay between the germline ends. The CDR3 is 18 residues long.

The table lists this clonotype with many counts. J is TRBJ2-7 and V is TRBV12-3 or TRBV12-4; possible D gene TRBD1, 6 bases. V was cut by 1 base and J by 4 bases, with 11 bases left in between. This CDR3 is 14 amino acids long. The CDR3 nucleotides read TGTGCCAGCAGTTTAGGGGACAATACTTACGAGCAGTACTTC. Translated, it gives CASSLGDNTYEQYF.

This clonotype was seen more than once but under ten times. This chain joins TRBV7-2 and TRBJ2-3; D may be TRBD2 (6 bases). This CDR3 has 17 amino acids. Trimming cost V 4 bases and J 0 bases, with 17 bases left between them. Germline CDR1 and CDR2: SGHTA and FQGNSA. CDR3 coding DNA: TGTGCCAGCAGCTCCCGTCCGGGGGTCGTTAGCACAGATACGCAGTATTTT. Its protein is CASSSRPGVVSTDTQYF.

This clonotype was seen ten or more times. The CDR3 DNA sequence: TGTGCCTGGAAGGGCGCTTTCCACGAGCAGTACTTC. Protein: CAWKGAFHEQYF. The chain links TRBV30 to TRBJ2-7; D gene ambiguous. The V and J ends lost 4 bases and 5 bases respectively, with 12 bases between them. Germline lookup yields CDR1 GTSNPN and CDR2 SVGIG (reference sequence). The CDR3 is 12 amino acids.

At least ten counts were recorded for this clonotype. The chain recombines TRBV5-1 with TRBJ2-7; D remains unclear. Trimming cost V 2 bases and J 4 bases, with 7 bases left between them. The germline V gene has CDR1 SGHRS and CDR2 YFSETQ. This CDR3 has 12 amino acids. In DNA, the CDR3 is TGCGCCAGCAGCTTCGACAAGTACGAGCAGTACTTC. This gives the protein CASSFDKYEQYF.

This clonotype has more than one count but fewer than ten. The gene calls are TRBV4-1 and TRBJ2-4; 10 positions match TRBD2. This CDR3 spans 16 amino acids. Losses at the gene ends were 1 base for V and 8 bases for J; bases not matched to a gene: 8. Per the germline V gene, CDR1 is MGHRA and CDR2 is YSYEKL. The CDR3 DNA follows: TGCGCCAGCAGCCAAGGACTAGCGGGTTCTTTATACATTCAGTACTTC. Translated: CASSQGLAGSLYIQYF.

This clonotype came up a few times. The chain joins TRBV15 to TRBJ2-3, with D uncertain. This CDR3 spans 15 amino acids. Per germline, CDR1 LNHNV and CDR2 YYDKDF (reference sequence). Trimming removed 5 bases at V and 3 bases at J, with 15 bases between. The CDR3: CATSPHLTATDTQYF. As DNA, the CDR3 is TGTGCCACCAGCCCTCATCTTACCGCGACAGATACGCAGTATTTT.